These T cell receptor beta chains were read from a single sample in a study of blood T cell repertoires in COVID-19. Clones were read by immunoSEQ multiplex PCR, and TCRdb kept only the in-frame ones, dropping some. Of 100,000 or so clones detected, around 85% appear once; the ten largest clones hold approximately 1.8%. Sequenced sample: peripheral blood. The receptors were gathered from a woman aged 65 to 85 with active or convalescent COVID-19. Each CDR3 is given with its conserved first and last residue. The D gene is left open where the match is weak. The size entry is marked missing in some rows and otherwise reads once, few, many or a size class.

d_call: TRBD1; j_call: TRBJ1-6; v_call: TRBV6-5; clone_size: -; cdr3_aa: CASRDGTVDNSPLHF; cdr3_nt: TGTGCCAGCAGAGACGGGACAGTTGATAATTCACCCCTCCACTTT
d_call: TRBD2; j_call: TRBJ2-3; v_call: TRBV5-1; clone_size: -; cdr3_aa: CASSLPLADGTDTQYF; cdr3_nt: TGCGCCAGCAGCTTGCCACTAGCGGACGGCACAGATACGCAGTATTTT
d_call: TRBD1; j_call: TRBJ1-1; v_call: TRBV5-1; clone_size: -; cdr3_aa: CASSFQGAFVGTEAFF; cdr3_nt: TGCGCCAGCAGCTTCCAGGGGGCTTTTGTCGGCACTGAAGCTTTCTTT
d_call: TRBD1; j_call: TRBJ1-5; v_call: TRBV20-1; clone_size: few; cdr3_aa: CSASRQGRNQPQHF; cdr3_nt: TGCAGTGCTAGTCGACAGGGTCGCAATCAGCCCCAGCATTTT
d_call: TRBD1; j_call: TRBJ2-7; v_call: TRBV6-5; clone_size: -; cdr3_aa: CASRPVPGTENEQYF; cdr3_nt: TGTGCCAGCAGACCAGTTCCCGGGACAGAAAACGAGCAGTACTTC
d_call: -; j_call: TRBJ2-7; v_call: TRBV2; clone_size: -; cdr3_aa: CASSGAGTLYHEQYF; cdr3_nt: TGTGCCAGCAGTGGGGCCGGGACATTGTACCACGAGCAGTACTTC
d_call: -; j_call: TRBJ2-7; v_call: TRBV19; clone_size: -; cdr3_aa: CASSIEGSIGEQYF; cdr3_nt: TGTGCCAGTAGTATTGAGGGTTCGATAGGCGAGCAGTACTTC
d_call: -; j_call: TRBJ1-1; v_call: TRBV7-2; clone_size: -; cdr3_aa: CASSSPVGRELNTEAFF; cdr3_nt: TGTGCCAGCAGCTCCCCGGTGGGCAGGGAACTCAACACTGAAGCTTTCTTT
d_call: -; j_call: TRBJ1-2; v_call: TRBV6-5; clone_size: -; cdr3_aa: CASSYSARIGGYTF; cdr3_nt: TGTGCCAGCAGTTACTCGGCCAGGATTGGTGGCTACACCTTC
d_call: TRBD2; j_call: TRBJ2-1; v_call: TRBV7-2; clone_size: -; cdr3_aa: CASSLGGSGGPYNEQFF; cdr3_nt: TGTGCCAGCAGCTTAGGGGGTTCGGGAGGGCCCTACAATGAGCAGTTCTTC
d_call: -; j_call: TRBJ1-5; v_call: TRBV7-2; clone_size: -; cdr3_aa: CASSLRFDSYSNQPQHF; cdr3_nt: TGTGCCAGCAGCTTACGATTTGACAGTTATAGCAATCAGCCCCAGCATTTT
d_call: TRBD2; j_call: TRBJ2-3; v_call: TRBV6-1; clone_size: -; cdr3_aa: CASSEGGRALDTQYF; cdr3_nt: TGTGCCAGCAGTGAAGGCGGGAGGGCCTTAGATACGCAGTATTTT
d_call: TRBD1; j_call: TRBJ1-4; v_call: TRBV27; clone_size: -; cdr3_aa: CASSYTGVLNEKLFF; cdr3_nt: TGTGCCAGCAGTTACACAGGGGTTCTTAATGAAAAACTGTTTTTT
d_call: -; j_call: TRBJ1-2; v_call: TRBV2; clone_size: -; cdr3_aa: CASRGQTNYGYTF; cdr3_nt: TGTGCCAGCAGAGGACAGACTAACTATGGCTACACCTTC
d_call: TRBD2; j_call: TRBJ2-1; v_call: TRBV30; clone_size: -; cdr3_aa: CAWSVWPSGPNEQFF; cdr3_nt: TGTGCCTGGAGTGTATGGCCTAGCGGTCCCAATGAGCAGTTCTTC
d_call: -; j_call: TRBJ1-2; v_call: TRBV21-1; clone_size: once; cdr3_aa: CASSRRWSTYYGYTF; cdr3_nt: TGTGCCAGCAGCAGGCGTTGGAGTACTTACTATGGCTACACCTTC
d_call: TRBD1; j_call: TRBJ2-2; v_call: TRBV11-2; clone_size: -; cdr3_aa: CASSPTPGQARSGELFF; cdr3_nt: TGTGCCAGCAGCCCAACCCCAGGACAGGCAAGGTCCGGGGAGCTGTTTTTT
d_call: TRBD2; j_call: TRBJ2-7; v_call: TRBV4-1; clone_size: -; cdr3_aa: CASSRASGGSYEQYF; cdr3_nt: TGCGCCAGCAGCCGAGCAAGCGGGGGCTCCTACGAGCAGTACTTC